This T cell receptor beta chain was identified in a study of Ad26.COV2.S vaccination and SARS-CoV-2 variants. This sample's treatment: some 20 received Ad26.COV2.S at low or high dose, single or two shots; about 5 received placebo; per-sample allocation not given. Following the first vaccine or placebo injection, samples were taken on day 63. Libraries were prepared by immunoSEQ multiplex PCR; TCRdb keeps only in-frame clonotypes and omits some of them. The sample comprises hundreds of thousands of clones, roughly 90% of which are singletons, and about 1.5% rests with the top ten. Between the trimmed V and J ends, which lost 3 bases and 6 bases, there was a span of 11 bases. Per germline, CDR1 LGHDT and CDR2 YNNKEL (reference sequence). The length of the CDR3 is 14 residues.

The chain carries TRBV3-1 (or the pseudogene TRBV3-2) and TRBJ2-2; D is unclear. The clonotype comes from a person between 18 and 59 years old who received the Ad26.COV2.S COVID-19 vaccine or a placebo. The sequenced sample was peripheral blood, obtained in a trial of Ad26.COV2.S vaccine versus placebo. CDR3 residues: CASSHVRWAGELFF. The CDR3 DNA sequence: TGTGCCAGCAGCCATGTACGTTGGGCCGGGGAGCTGTTTTTT.